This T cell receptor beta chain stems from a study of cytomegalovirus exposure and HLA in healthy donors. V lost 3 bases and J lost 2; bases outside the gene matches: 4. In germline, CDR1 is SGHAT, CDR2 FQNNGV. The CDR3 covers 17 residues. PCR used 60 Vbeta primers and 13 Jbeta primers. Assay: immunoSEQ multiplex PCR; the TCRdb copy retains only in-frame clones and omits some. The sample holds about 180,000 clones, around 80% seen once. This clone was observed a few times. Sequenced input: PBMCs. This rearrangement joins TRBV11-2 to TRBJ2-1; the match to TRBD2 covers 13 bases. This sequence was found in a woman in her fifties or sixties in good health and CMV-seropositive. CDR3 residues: CASSFGGTSGTYNEQFF. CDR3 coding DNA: TGTGCCAGCAGCTTCGGGGGGACTAGCGGGACCTACAATGAGCAGTTCTTC.